The sequence of this T cell receptor (beta chain) was determined in a study of T cell responses to AZD1222 COVID-19 vaccine (dated by TCRdb to about 2021). About the investigation overall: AZD1222 recipients given second doses at about 4 weeks or at about 12 weeks were pooled, since spike-specific TCR depth and breadth were not found to differ between the two schedules. A total of 240 or so trial participants underwent TCR sequencing, of whom roughly 210 had received two doses of AZD1222 and some 25 had received two doses of the MenACWY control vaccine. Trial participants were enrolled into age subgroups of 18-55, 56-69 and 70-plus years, which contained around 140, 26 and 57 TCR-sequenced participants, respectively.

Reading the label with the study, this specimen's time point is: baseline before first vaccination. The vaccinee samples were drawn from two UK trials, COV001 and COV002, one of which was a single-blind randomized controlled phase 2/3 trial testing AZD1222 (ChAdOx1 nCoV-19) in healthy adults. For TCRbeta chain sequencing, PBMC samples from trial participants were taken at day 0 and at day 28 after the second dose. Study-wide conclusions, independent of this receptor: In the small 56-69-year group, the increase in depth fell short of significance, most likely because of low power. The whole spike protein was spanned by vaccine-associated CD4 TCRs, and dominant responses were seen in regions 160-218 and 743-854. Because no samples from the day 14 peak response were available, repertoires could be characterized only after the peak T cell response. Conclusions about previously exposed vaccinees are limited because only six or seven AZD1222 recipients were SARS-CoV-2 seropositive at baseline. Nearly half of unique spike-specific TCRs reportedly recognized epitopes outside regions mutated in the B.1.351 and B.1.1.7 variants. Participants were mostly white British and included more females than males, and it was suggested by the authors that clonal diversity may have been underestimated. After two AZD1222 doses, spike-specific TCR breadth and depth were significantly higher than at day 0 and than in MenACWY recipients.

Per the germline V gene (reference sequence), SGHKS is the CDR1 and YYEKEE is the CDR2. Including cysteine and phenylalanine, the CDR3 has 17 amino acids. Left in the record is the CDR3 DNA by itself, 51 bases read in frame from the first base. The trim is 2 bases for V and 3 bases for J, with a gap of 20 bases between the germline ends. The CDR3 regions of human TCRbeta chains were analyzed by immunosequencing. Per the source publication's procedure: Repertoire TCRs were matched against a reference library of SARS-CoV-2-specific TCRs generated with the MIRA antigen-specificity platform. Breadth was defined as the fraction of unique TCRs that were SARS-CoV-2-associated. Depth was defined as the fraction of total T cells that were SARS-CoV-2-associated. Using the MIRA data, each spike-specific TCR was mapped to the spike region that the TCR reacts to and placed in a CD4 or CD8 class. Log10-transformed breadth and depth values were compared by one-way ANOVA with Sidak's multiple comparisons tests. TCRdb retrieved this table from immuneACCESS and kept in-frame rearrangements only. Not all clones are present; in checked studies, unresolved V genes account for under half, and no reason is known for the remainder. That table is the source of V, J and clone size, and D and trimming were worked out from the DNA. The sample yields some 130,000 clones; roughly 93% were counted once. Of the sample, 5.4% is held by the ten largest clones.

On this clone: The antigen it binds to is not known. No much larger clone is present one base from it, and per-base qualities are unavailable.

This clonotype originated in an adult in good health. Recombination joined TRBV5-5 with TRBJ2-5; matching of 6 bases hints at TRBD1 as the D gene. Source: peripheral blood, taken on day 0 of AZD1222 vaccination. The nucleotide sequence reads TGTGCCAGCAGCTTTAGTACCGGGACACACCGGAAAGAGACCCAGTACTTC. This codes for CASSFSTGTHRKETQYF.